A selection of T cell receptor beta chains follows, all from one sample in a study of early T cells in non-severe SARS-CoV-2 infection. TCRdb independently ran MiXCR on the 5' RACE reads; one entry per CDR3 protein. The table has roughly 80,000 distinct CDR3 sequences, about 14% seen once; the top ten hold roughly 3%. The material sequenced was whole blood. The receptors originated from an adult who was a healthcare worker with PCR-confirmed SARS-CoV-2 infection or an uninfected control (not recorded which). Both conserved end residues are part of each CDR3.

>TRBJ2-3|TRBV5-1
CASRGALGSDTQYF
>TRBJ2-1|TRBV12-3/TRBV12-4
CASSPTGVIYNEQFF
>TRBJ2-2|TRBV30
CAWRFAGMNTGELFF
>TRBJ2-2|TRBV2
CASSEGTPALGSGELFF
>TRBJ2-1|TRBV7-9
CASSSPLRGLLGAYNEQFF
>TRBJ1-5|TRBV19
CASSMRGLRLYSNQPQHF
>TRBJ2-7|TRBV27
CASRPSGSVYEQYF
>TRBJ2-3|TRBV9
CASTEQGAYTDTQYF
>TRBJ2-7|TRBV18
CASSPRGSYEQYF
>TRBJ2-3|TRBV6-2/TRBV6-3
CASKDRSTDTQYF
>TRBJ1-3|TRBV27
CASSGRLSGNTIYF
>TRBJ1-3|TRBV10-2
CATWTGGFGNTIYF
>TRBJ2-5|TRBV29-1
CSVVVNLGEAQYF
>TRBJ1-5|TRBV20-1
CSALGGTGRSNQPQHF
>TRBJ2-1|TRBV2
CASSEYGGEQFF
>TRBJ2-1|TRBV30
CAWSLYRGEQFF
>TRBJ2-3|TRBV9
CASSVASGGAIDTQYF
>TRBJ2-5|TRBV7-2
CASSFRRAQETQYF
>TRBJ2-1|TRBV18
CASSIDRPSYNEQFF
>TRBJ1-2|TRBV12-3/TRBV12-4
CASRPRDSDGYTF
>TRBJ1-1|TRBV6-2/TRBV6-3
CASSYSLPRPAMNTEAFF
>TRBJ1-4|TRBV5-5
CASTMGHLGEKLFF
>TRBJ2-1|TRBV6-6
CASSYSRGSNEQFF
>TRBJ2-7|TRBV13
CASSSRLRGPTYEQYF
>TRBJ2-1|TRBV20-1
CSAREGTGTNEQFF
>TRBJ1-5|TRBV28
CASSFREAGPQHF
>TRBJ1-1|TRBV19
CASSMGDWTEAFF
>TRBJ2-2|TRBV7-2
CASSFGNTGELFF
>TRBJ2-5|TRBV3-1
CASSQESGHGTQYF
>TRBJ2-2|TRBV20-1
CSARDPRQGDTGELFF
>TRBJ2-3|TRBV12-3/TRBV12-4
CASSFPLTSLSTDTQYF
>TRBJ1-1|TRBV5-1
CASSFGAPGSDTEAFF
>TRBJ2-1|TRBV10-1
CASNRQGSDEQFF
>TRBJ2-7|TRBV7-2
CASRTGLAGVYEQYF
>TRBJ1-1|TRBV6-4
CASSDSLQGNTEAFF
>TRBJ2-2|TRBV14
CVSSQQDRANTGELFF
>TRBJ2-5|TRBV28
CASRGAGTGGQETQYF
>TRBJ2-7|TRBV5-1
CASSSQGAFYEQYF
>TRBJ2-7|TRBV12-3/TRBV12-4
CASSTPRGFSYEQYF
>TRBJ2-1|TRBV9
CASSAPGLAGHNEQFF
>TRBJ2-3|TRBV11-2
CASSSELAGDSTDTQYF
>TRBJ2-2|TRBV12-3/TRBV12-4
CASSPLRGGPNTGELFF
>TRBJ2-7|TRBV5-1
CASSLVFTYEQYF
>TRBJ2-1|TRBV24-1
CATSDPGARGYNEQFF
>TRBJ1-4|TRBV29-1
CSVGGATNEKLFF
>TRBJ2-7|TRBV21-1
CASSSTLGVYEQYF
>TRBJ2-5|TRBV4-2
CASSRGQAQETQYF